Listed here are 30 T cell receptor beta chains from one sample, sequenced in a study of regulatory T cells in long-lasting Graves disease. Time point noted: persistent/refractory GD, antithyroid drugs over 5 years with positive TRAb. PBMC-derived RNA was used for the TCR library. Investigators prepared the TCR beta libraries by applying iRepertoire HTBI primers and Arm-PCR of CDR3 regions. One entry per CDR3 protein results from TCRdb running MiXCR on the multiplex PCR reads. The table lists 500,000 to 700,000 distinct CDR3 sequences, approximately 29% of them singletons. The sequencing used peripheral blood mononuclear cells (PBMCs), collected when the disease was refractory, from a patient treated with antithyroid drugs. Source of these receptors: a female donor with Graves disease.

The CDR3 nucleotides read TGTGCCAGCAGTGAAGGGGGTAGCGGGAGGGCCGGCTCCTACGAGCAGTACTTC. Translation gives CASSEGGSGRAGSYEQYF. This chain connects TRBV6-2 or TRBV6-3 to TRBJ2-7, with 11 positions matching TRBD2. Germline V gene data show CDR1 as MNHEY and CDR2 as SVGEGT. V lost 5 bases and J lost 0; bases outside the gene matches: 12. The CDR3 is 18 amino acids.

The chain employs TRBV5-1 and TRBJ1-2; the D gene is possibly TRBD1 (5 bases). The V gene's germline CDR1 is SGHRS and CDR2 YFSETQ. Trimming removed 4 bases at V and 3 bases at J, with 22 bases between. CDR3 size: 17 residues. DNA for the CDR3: TGCGCCAGCAGCGGCGGCTTTTTAAGACAGTCCGACTATGGCTACACCTTC. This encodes CASSGGFLRQSDYGYTF.

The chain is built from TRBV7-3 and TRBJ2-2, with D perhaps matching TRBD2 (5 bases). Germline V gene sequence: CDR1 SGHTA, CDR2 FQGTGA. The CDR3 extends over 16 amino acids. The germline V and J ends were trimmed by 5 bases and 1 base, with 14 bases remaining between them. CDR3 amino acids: CASSHRASLNTGELFF. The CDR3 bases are TGTGCCAGCAGCCATCGCGCTAGCCTGAACACCGGGGAGCTGTTTTTT.

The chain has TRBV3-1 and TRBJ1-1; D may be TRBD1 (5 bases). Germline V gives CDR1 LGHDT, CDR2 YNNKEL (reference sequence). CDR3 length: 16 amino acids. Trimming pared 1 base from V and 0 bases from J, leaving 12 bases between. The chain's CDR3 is CASSQVWKGLNTEAFF. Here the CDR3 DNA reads TGTGCCAGCAGCCAAGTTTGGAAGGGGTTGAACACTGAAGCTTTCTTT.

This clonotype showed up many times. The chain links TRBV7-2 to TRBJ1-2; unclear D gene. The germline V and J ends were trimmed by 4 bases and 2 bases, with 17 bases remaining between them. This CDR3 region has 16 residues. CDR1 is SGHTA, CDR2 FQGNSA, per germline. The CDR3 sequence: CASSSSRQGRNYGYTF. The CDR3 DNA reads TGTGCCAGCAGCTCCTCCCGGCAAGGCAGAAACTATGGCTACACCTTC.

The CDR3 is CASSQERGGAEAFF. The CDR3 coding sequence is TGCGCCAGCAGCCAAGAACGGGGGGGAGCTGAAGCTTTCTTT. V usage is TRBV4-1 and J usage is TRBJ1-1; D perhaps matches TRBD1 (5 bases). Deletions cut 0 bases from V and 6 bases from J, with 11 bases between. This CDR3 spans 14 amino acids. Germline loops: CDR1 MGHRA, CDR2 YSYEKL.

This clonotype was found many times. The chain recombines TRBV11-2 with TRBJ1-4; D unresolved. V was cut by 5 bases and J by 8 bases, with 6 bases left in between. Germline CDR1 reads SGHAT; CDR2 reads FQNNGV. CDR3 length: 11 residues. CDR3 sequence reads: CASSLTEKLFF. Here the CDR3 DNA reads TGTGCCAGCAGCCTGACGGAAAAACTGTTTTTT. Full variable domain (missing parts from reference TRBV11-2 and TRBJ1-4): EAGVAQSPRYKIIEKRQSVAFWCNPISGHATLYWYQQILGQGPKLLIQFQNNGVVDDSQLPKDRFSAERLKGVDSTLKIQPAKLEDSAVYLCASSLTEKLFFGSGTQLSVL.

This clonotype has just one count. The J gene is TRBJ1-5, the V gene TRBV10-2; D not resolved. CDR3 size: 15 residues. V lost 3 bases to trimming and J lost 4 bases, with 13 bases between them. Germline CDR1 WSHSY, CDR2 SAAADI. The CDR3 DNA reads TGCGCCAGCAGTGATTTTCAGGTCCCAAATCAGCCCCAGCATTTT. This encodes CASSDFQVPNQPQHF.

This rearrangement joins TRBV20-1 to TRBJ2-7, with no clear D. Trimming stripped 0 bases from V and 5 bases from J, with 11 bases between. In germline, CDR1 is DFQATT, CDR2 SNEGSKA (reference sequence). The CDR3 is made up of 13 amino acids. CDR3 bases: TGCAGTGCTAGAGAGCCGGACCGGAACGAGCAGTACTTC. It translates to CSAREPDRNEQYF.

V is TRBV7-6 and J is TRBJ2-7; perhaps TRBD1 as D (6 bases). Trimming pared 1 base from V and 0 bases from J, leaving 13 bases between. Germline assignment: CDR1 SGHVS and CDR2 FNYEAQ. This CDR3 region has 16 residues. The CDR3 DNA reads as TGTGCCAGCAGCTTAGAGGGGGACATACTCTCCTACGAGCAGTACTTC. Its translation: CASSLEGDILSYEQYF.

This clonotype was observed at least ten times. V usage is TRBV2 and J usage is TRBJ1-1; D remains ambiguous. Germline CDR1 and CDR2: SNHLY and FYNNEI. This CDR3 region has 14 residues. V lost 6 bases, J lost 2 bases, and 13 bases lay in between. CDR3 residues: CASSDHGRNTEAFF. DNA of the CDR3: TGTGCCAGCAGCGATCATGGTCGCAACACTGAAGCTTTCTTT.

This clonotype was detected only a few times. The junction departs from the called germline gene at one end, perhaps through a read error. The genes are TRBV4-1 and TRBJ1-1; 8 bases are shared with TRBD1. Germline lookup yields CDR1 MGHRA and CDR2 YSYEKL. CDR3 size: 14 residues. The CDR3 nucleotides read TGTGCCAGCAGCCAAGTTACAGGGGGGACTGAAGCTTTCTTT. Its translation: CASSQVTGGTEAFF.

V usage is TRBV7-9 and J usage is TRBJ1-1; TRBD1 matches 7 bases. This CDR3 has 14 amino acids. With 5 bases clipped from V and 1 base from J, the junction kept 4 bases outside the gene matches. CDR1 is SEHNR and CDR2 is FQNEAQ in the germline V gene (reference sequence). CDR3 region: CASSERDRNTEAFF. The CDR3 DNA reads TGTGCCAGCAGCGAGAGGGACAGGAACACTGAAGCTTTCTTT. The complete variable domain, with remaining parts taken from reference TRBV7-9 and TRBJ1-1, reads DTGVSQNPRHKITKRGQNVTFRCDPISEHNRLYWYRQTLGQGPEFLTYFQNEAQLEKSRLLSDRFSAERPKGSFSTLEIQRTEQGDSAMYLCASSERDRNTEAFFGQGTRLTVV.

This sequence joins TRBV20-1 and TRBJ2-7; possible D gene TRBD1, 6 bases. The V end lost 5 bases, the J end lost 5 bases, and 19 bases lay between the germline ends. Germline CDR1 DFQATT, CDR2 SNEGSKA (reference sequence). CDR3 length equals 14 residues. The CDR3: CSASAGRGSDEQYF. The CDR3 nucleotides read TGCAGTGCTTCCGCCGGCAGGGGAAGCGACGAGCAGTACTTC.

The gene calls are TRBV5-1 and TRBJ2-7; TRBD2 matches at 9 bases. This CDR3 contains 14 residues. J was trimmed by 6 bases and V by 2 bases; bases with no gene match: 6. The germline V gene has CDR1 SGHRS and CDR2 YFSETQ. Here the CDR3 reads CASSFGGRGPEQYF. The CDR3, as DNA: TGCGCCAGCAGCTTCGGCGGGAGGGGTCCCGAGCAGTACTTC.

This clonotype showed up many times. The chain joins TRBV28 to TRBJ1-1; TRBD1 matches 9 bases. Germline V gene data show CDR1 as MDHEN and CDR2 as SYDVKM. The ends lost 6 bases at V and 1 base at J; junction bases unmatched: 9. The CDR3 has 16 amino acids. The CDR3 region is CASSSTGTGRNTEAFF. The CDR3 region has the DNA TGTGCCAGCAGCTCAACCGGGACAGGGAGGAACACTGAAGCTTTCTTT. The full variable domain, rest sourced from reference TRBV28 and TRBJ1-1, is DVKVTQSSRYLVKRTGEKVFLECVQDMDHENMFWYRQDPGLGLRLIYFSYDVKMKEKGDIPEGYSVSREKKERFSLILESASTNQTSMYLCASSSTGTGRNTEAFFGQGTRLTVV.

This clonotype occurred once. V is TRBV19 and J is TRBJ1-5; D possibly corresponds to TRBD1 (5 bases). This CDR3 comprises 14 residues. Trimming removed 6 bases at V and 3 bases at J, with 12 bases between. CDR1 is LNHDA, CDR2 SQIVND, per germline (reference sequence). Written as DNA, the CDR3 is TGTGCCAGTAGCTTAAGGGACTACAATCAGCCCCAGCATTTT. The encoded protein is CASSLRDYNQPQHF.

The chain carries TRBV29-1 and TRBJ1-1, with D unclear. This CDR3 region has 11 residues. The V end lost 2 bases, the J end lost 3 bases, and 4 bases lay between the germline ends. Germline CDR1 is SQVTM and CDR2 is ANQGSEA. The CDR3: CSVEWDTEAFF. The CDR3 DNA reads TGCAGCGTTGAATGGGACACTGAAGCTTTCTTT. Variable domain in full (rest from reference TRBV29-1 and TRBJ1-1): SAVISQKPSRDICQRGTSLTIQCQVDSQVTMMFWYRQQPGQSLTLIATANQGSEATYESGFVIDKFPISRPNLTFSTLTVSNMSPEDSSIYLCSVEWDTEAFFGQGTRLTVV.

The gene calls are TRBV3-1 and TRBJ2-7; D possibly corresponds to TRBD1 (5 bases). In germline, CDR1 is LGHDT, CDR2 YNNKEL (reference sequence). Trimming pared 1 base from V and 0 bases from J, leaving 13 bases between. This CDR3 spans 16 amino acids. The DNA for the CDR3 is TGTGCCAGCAGCCAAGTCATTCCAGGGCCCTCCTACGAGCAGTACTTC. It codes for CASSQVIPGPSYEQYF.

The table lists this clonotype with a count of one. CDR3 DNA sequence: TGTGCCAGCAGCCAAGGCCGGAATGAGGGCTGGAGAGAAAAACTGTTTTTT. As protein: CASSQGRNEGWREKLFF. This sequence joins TRBV7-9 and TRBJ1-4; D is unclear. The V gene's germline CDR1 is SEHNR and CDR2 FQNEAQ (reference sequence). The length of the CDR3 is 17 residues. The ends were cut back, 5 bases at V and 8 bases at J, with 24 bases in the middle.

The CDR3 spells CASKGDRVNSPLHF. Here the CDR3 DNA reads TGTGCCAGCAAGGGAGACAGGGTCAATTCACCCCTCCACTTT. The J gene is TRBJ1-6, the V gene TRBV7-2, with TRBD1 matching 7 bases. The CDR3 contains 14 residues. V lost 7 bases to trimming and J lost 7 bases; unmatched junction nucleotides: 7. Germline V lookup: CDR1 SGHTA, CDR2 FQGNSA.

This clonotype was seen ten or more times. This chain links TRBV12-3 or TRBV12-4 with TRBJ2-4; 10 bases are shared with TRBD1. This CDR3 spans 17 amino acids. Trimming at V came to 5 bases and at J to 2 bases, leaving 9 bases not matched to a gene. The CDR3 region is CASSPSRQGASKNIQYF. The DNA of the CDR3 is TGTGCCAGCAGTCCCTCAAGACAGGGGGCGTCCAAAAACATTCAGTACTTC.

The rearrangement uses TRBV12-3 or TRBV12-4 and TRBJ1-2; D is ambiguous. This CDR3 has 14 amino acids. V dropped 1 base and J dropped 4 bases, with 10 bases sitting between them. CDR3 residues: CASSLGLRGYGYTF. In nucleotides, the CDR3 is TGTGCCAGCAGTTTAGGGTTACGTGGCTATGGCTACACCTTC.

The CDR3, as DNA: TGTGCCAGCCGCGGGGGGGCCTTCGAGCAGTACTTC. It translates to CASRGGAFEQYF. This rearrangement joins TRBV2 to TRBJ2-7; 9 nucleotides match TRBD2. Germline V gene lookup returns CDR1 SNHLY and CDR2 FYNNEI. The junction had 5 bases not matched to a gene; V was cut back by 8 bases and J by 6 bases. The CDR3 runs to 12 residues.

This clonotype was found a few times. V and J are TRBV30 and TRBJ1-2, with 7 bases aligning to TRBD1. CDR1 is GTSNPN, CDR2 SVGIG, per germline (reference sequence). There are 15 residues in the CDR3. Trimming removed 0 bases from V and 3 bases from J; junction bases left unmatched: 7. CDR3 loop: CAWSVQGRRYYGYTF. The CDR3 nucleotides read TGTGCCTGGAGTGTACAGGGGAGGCGGTACTATGGCTACACCTTC.

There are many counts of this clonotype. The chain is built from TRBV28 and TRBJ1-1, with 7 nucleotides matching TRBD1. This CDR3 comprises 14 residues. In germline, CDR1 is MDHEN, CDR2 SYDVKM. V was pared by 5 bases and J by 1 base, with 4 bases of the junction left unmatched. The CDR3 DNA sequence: TGTGCCAGCAGTCAGGACAGGCCGAACACTGAAGCTTTCTTT. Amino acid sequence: CASSQDRPNTEAFF.

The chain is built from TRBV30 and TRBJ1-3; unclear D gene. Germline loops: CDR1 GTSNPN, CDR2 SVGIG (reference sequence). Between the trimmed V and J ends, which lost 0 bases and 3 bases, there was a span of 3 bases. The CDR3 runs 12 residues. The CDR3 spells CAWSVGGNTIYF. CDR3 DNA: TGTGCCTGGAGTGTGGGTGGAAACACCATATATTTT.

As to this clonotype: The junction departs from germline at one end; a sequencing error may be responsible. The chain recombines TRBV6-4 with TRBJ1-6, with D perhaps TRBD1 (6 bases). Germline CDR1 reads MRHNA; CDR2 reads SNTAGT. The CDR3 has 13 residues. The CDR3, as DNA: TGTGGCAGCAGTGCTTCAGGGGATTCACCCCTCCACTTT. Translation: CGSSASGDSPLHF.

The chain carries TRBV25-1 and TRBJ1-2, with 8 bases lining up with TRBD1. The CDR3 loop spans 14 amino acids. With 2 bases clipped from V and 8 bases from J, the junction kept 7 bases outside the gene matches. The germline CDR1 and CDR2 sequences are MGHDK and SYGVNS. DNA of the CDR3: TGTGCCAGCAGTGAAGAGGGCAGGGGGCTCGGCTACACCTTC. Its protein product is CASSEEGRGLGYTF.

The CDR3 DNA follows: TGTGCCAGCAGTTTAATTGGGGGCCGGACTGAAGCTTTCTTT. This translates into CASSLIGGRTEAFF. The V gene is TRBV12-3 or TRBV12-4, the J gene TRBJ1-1, with D perhaps matching TRBD1 (6 bases). Deletions cut 2 bases from V and 5 bases from J, with 12 bases between. This CDR3 is built from 14 residues.